This T cell receptor (beta chain) was sequenced for a study of shared clonotypes between healthy human individuals. Turning to this clone: What it binds is not known.

Study outcomes and limitations: Non-shared clonotypes were found to have lower generation probabilities than the clonotypes that were shared by all four of the sorted-subset donors. As a rule, naive subsets had a larger estimated richness than memory subsets.

Original processing methods: Quality scores were absent from the junction-only immunoSEQ sequences, so filtering differed. The assay was immunoSEQ multiplex PCR, and TCRdb's table has in-frame clones only and misses some. V, J and clone size reflect that table, while D and trimming were determined from the DNA. The repertoire holds millions of clones, with about 95% as singletons. Each sample came from a Caucasian adult donor living in Nashville, Tennessee. The germline V and J ends were trimmed by 1 base and 5 bases, with 14 bases remaining between them. CDR3 size: 15 residues. Per germline, CDR1 SEHNR and CDR2 FQNEAQ (reference sequence).

Sample: naive CD4+ T cells sorted from blood. Subset specified: CD45RA+ positively selected. The TCR originated in a man in his late teens or twenties in good health. V and J are TRBV7-9 and TRBJ2-5, with D unclear. The CDR3 sequence is CASSLGSGFRETQYF. The CDR3 nucleotides read TGTGCCAGCAGCTTAGGATCCGGGTTTAGGGAGACCCAGTACTTC.